The clone carrying this TCR beta chain was detected only once. These data belong to a study of control samples from healthy donors and cancer patients. This CDR3 contains 13 residues. Trimming left V 8 bases short and J 1 base short, with 12 bases between. Germline V gene data show CDR1 as SGHRS and CDR2 as YFSETQ. Profiling relied on immunoSEQ multiplex PCR, and the TCRdb table lists in-frame clones only, not all of them. The sample records around 100,000 clones, roughly nine tenths being singletons. Sequencing used blood. The clonotype originates from a woman aged 18 to 35 in good health. The chain carries TRBV5-1 and TRBJ1-1, with D perhaps TRBD1 (5 bases). The CDR3 nucleotides are TGCGCCAGTACCAGTCAGGGGAACACTGAAGCTTTCTTT. Protein: CASTSQGNTEAFF.